A single sample gave rise to the 19 T cell receptor beta chains below, sequenced in a study of vaccination effects on CD4 cells after COVID-19. Assay: immunoSEQ multiplex PCR; the TCRdb copy retains only in-frame clones and omits some. This table has about 33,000 clones, about two thirds appearing once. These TCRs' antigens remain unknown. Antigen-specific CD4+ T cells were first expanded with viral peptide pools by the ViraFEST assay and only then sequenced. Subsequent to 10 days of culture, CD4+ T cells were isolated. This individual tested PCR-positive for SARS-CoV-2 infection between March and December 2020. Sequencing was performed on CD4+ T cells from PBMCs cultured with HCoV-NL63 spike peptides, taken before COVID-19 vaccination. These receptors were obtained from a human donor who had a prior SARS-CoV-2 infection.

This clone has a handful of counts. The rearrangement links TRBV6-6 to TRBJ2-7, with D possibly matching TRBD1 (6 bases). V lost 5 bases to trimming and J lost 0 bases, with 23 bases between them. The CDR3 loop spans 18 amino acids. CDR1 is MNHNY, CDR2 SVGAGI, per germline (reference sequence). CDR3 sequence reads: CASSPSPHRALSSYEQYF. DNA of the CDR3: TGTGCCAGCAGTCCCTCACCCCACAGGGCCCTAAGCTCCTACGAGCAGTACTTC.

This clone was found a few times. V gene TRBV5-6 combines with J gene TRBJ2-2; TRBD1 or TRBD2 may be the D gene (5 bases each). CDR1 and CDR2 from the germline V gene are SGHDT and YYEEEE. Trimming took 0 bases from V and 5 from J, leaving 17 bases between them. The CDR3 has 17 amino acids. As DNA, the CDR3 is TGTGCCAGCAGCTTGGCCGGGGACGGATTGCGGACCGGGGAGCTGTTTTTT. This sequence encodes CASSLAGDGLRTGELFF.

The V call is TRBV19, the J call TRBJ1-5; D not resolved. Germline V CDR1 and CDR2: LNHDA, SQIVND (reference sequence). V gave up 6 bases and J gave up 3 bases, with 9 bases separating them. The CDR3 runs 13 residues. The CDR3, as DNA: TGTGCCAGTAGCGAACGTCCCAATCAGCCCCAGCATTTT. Amino acids: CASSERPNQPQHF.

In this sample, this clone turned up many times. J is TRBJ2-1 and V is TRBV7-2; 7 bases are shared with TRBD2. J was trimmed by 6 bases and V by 3 bases; bases with no gene match: 11. Germline V CDR1 and CDR2: SGHTA, FQGNSA. The CDR3 has 16 residues. This chain's CDR3 is CASSFRAGALGNEQFF. CDR3 DNA: TGTGCCAGCAGCTTTAGGGCGGGAGCTCTCGGCAATGAGCAGTTCTTC.

This clone was detected only a few times. The chain links TRBV11-3 to TRBJ1-6, with D hard to call. Trimming took 5 bases from V and 7 from J, leaving 9 bases between them. This CDR3 comprises 13 residues. CDR1 SGHNT and CDR2 YENEEA come from the germline V gene. Here the CDR3 reads CASSPGSNSPLHF. The DNA of the CDR3 is TGTGCCAGCAGCCCCGGTTCGAATTCACCCCTCCACTTT.

V is TRBV5-1 and J is TRBJ1-2, with D possibly TRBD1 on 5 matching bases. The CDR3 runs 15 residues. Trimming took 5 bases from V and 1 from J, leaving 15 bases between them. CDR1 and CDR2 (germline): SGHRS, YFSETQ. The CDR3 loop is CASRAATGVNYGYTF. DNA for the CDR3: TGCGCCAGCAGGGCTGCCACAGGAGTTAACTATGGCTACACCTTC.

The V and J genes are TRBV7-8 and TRBJ2-7; TRBD2 aligns across 11 bases. V lost 0 bases and J lost 0; bases outside the gene matches: 4. This CDR3 comprises 17 residues. The germline V gene has CDR1 SGHVS and CDR2 FQNEAQ. The CDR3 sequence is CASSLASGRASSYEQYF. The CDR3 region has the DNA TGTGCCAGCAGCTTAGCTAGCGGGAGGGCGAGCTCCTACGAGCAGTACTTC.

This clone was seen once. The chain combines TRBV7-2 with TRBJ2-5, with D uncertain. V was cut by 4 bases and J by 2 bases, with 2 bases left in between. The CDR3 covers 11 residues. The germline V gene encodes CDR1 SGHTA and CDR2 FQGNSA. The CDR3 bases are TGTGCCAGCAGCTCGCAAGAGACCCAGTACTTC. Encoded protein: CASSSQETQYF.

The chain is built from TRBV7-3 and TRBJ1-2; 7 nucleotides agree with TRBD1. V lost 2 bases to trimming and J lost 6 bases; unmatched junction nucleotides: 6. Germline V gene data show CDR1 as SGHTA and CDR2 as FQGTGA. CDR3 length: 14 residues. CDR3 sequence reads: CASSLGDRVHGYTF. The CDR3 nucleotides are TGTGCCAGCAGCTTAGGCGACAGGGTTCATGGCTACACCTTC.

This clone was picked up a small number of times. The CDR3 DNA is TGTGCCAGCTGCGGACAGACGAACTATGGCTACACCTTC. Amino acid sequence: CASCGQTNYGYTF. V usage is TRBV2 and J usage is TRBJ1-2, with D maybe TRBD1 (6 bases). V lost 8 bases and J 2 bases, leaving 12 bases between the germline ends. This CDR3 is built from 13 residues. The germline gives CDR1 SNHLY, CDR2 FYNNEI.

The rearrangement joins TRBV12-3 or TRBV12-4 to TRBJ2-1, with D uncertain. This CDR3 is built from 12 residues. V lost 3 bases and J lost 15, with 15 bases in between. The CDR3 DNA sequence: TGTGCCAGCAGTTTCCCATCGAGCCGGCGGTTCTTC. Translation: CASSFPSSRRFF.

The genes are TRBV9 and TRBJ1-2; 9 nucleotides align to TRBD1. Germline CDR1 and CDR2: SGDLS and YYNGEE. The V segment lost 4 bases and the J segment 7 bases; nucleotides outside the gene matches: 14. The length of the CDR3 is 16 residues. The CDR3 protein is CASSQNPGQGKGGYTF. As DNA, the CDR3 is TGTGCCAGCAGCCAAAACCCTGGACAGGGGAAGGGTGGCTACACCTTC.

This clone has more than one count but fewer than ten. The J gene is TRBJ2-7, the V gene TRBV5-4, with unresolved D. The CDR3 length is 13 residues. The germline V and J ends were trimmed by 1 base and 3 bases, with 8 bases remaining between them. From germline, CDR1 is SGHNT and CDR2 YYREEE (reference sequence). This CDR3 reads CASSLTTDYEQYF. DNA for the CDR3: TGTGCCAGCAGCTTGACCACAGACTACGAGCAGTACTTC. Using reference TRBV5-4 and TRBJ2-7 for the parts outside the CDR3, the full variable domain is ETGVTQSPTHLIKTRGQQVTLRCSSQSGHNTVSWYQQALGQGPQFIFQYYREEENGRGNFPPRFSGLQFPNYSSELNVNALELDDSALYLCASSLTTDYEQYFGPGTRLTVT.

The chain recombines TRBV2 with TRBJ2-4, with D unresolved. The CDR3 length is 18 residues. V dropped 2 bases and J dropped 0 bases, with 17 bases sitting between them. Germline V gene sequence: CDR1 SNHLY, CDR2 FYNNEI. CDR3 loop: CASSEFGPLSKAKNIQYF. In DNA, the CDR3 is TGTGCCAGCAGTGAATTTGGCCCTTTGTCCAAAGCCAAAAACATTCAGTACTTC. The full variable domain, with the rest looked up from reference TRBV2 and TRBJ2-4, is EPEVTQTPSHQVTQMGQEVILRCVPISNHLYFYWYRQILGQKVEFLVSFYNNEISEKSEIFDDQFSVERPDGSNFTLKIRSTKLEDSAMYFCASSEFGPLSKAKNIQYFGAGTRLSVL.

V is TRBV4-1 and J is TRBJ1-2; TRBD1 agrees at 7 bases. Looked up from germline, CDR1 is MGHRA and CDR2 is YSYEKL. The CDR3 sequence is 16 residues long. The ends lost 0 bases at V and 0 bases at J; junction bases unmatched: 4. The CDR3 protein is CASSQDHRGPNYGYTF. CDR3 sequence (DNA): TGCGCCAGCAGCCAAGATCACAGGGGCCCTAACTATGGCTACACCTTC.

This clone has just one count. This chain connects TRBV7-9 to TRBJ1-2, with TRBD1 identical over 9 bases. Germline CDR1 SEHNR, CDR2 FQNEAQ (reference sequence). This CDR3 is built from 17 residues. V gave up 1 base and J gave up 6 bases; unmatched junction bases: 12. CDR3 nucleotides: TGTGCCAGCAGCTTAGTCATAAATTGGGACAGGGCCCATGGCTACACCTTC. As protein: CASSLVINWDRAHGYTF.

This clone was recorded a few times. This chain links TRBV20-1 with TRBJ2-3; D remains unclear. Trimming stripped 4 bases from V and 10 bases from J, with 12 bases between. The CDR3 has 11 residues. Germline CDR1 DFQATT, CDR2 SNEGSKA (reference sequence). The chain's CDR3 is CSANLGRPQYF. For the CDR3, the DNA is TGCAGTGCTAATTTAGGAAGGCCGCAGTATTTT.

This clone appeared once. The chain links TRBV30 to TRBJ2-3, with D possibly TRBD2 on 5 matching bases. Germline V gene lookup returns CDR1 GTSNPN and CDR2 SVGIG (reference sequence). V was cut by 5 bases and J by 3 bases, with 12 bases left in between. The CDR3 length is 13 residues. Here the CDR3 reads CAWVGLRTDTQYF. CDR3 nucleotides: TGTGCCTGGGTAGGACTGAGAACAGATACGCAGTATTTT.

The rearrangement uses TRBV11-2 and TRBJ1-5; D not certain. Trimming took off 5 bases at V and 2 bases at J, with 7 bases between the two ends. The CDR3 is made up of 13 amino acids. In germline, CDR1 is SGHAT, CDR2 FQNNGV. CDR3 region: CASSVTRNQPQHF. The DNA for the CDR3 is TGTGCCAGCAGCGTTACGCGCAATCAGCCCCAGCATTTT.